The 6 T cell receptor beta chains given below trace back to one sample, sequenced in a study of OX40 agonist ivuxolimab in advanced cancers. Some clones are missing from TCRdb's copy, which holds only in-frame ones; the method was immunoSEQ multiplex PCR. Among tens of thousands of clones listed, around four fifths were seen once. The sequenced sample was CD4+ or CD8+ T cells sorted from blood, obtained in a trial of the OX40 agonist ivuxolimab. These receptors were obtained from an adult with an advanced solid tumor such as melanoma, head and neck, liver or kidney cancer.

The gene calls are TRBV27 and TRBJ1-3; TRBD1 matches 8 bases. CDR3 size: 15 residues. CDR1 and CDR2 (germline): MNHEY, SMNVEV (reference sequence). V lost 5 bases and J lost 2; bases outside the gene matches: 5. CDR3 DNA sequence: TGTGCCAGCAGTCCTCGGACAGGGACTGGAAACACCATATATTTT. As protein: CASSPRTGTGNTIYF.

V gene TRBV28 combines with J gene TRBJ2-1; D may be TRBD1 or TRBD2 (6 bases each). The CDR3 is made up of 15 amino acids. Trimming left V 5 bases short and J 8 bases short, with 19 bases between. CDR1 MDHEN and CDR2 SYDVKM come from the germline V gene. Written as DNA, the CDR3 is TGTGCCAGCAGTAGTTTAAAGGGGGGAGTTGATGAGCAGTTCTTC. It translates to CASSSLKGGVDEQFF.

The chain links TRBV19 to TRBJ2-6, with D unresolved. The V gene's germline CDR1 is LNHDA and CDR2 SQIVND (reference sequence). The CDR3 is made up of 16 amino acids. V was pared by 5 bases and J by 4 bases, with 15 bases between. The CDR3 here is CASSFLGLRGANVLTF. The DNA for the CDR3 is TGTGCCAGTAGTTTTTTAGGTTTGAGAGGGGCCAACGTCCTGACTTTC.

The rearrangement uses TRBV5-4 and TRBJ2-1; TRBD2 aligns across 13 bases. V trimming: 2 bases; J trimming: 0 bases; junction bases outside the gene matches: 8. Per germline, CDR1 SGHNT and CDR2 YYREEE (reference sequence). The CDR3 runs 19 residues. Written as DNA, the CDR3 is TGTGCCAGCAGCTTTAGGACTAGCGGGAGAGGGGTCTCCTACAATGAGCAGTTCTTC. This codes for CASSFRTSGRGVSYNEQFF.

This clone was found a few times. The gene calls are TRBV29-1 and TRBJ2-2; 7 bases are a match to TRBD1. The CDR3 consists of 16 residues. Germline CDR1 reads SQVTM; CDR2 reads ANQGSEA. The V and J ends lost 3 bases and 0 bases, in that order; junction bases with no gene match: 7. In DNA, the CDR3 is TGCAGCGTTGAGTCGACAGGGACGGCGAACACCGGGGAGCTGTTTTTT. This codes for CSVESTGTANTGELFF.

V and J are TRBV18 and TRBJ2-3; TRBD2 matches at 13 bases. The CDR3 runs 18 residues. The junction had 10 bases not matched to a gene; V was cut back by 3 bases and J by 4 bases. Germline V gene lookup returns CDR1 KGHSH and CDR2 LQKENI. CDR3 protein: CASSPSLAGGPRADTQYF. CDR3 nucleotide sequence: TGTGCCAGCTCACCTTCACTAGCGGGAGGGCCACGGGCAGATACGCAGTATTTT.